Following are 23 T cell receptor beta chains from one sample sequenced in a study of T cell responses to AZD1222 COVID-19 vaccine (dated by TCRdb to the early 2020s). The library relied on the immunoSEQ multiplex PCR assay. Entries here come from immuneACCESS through TCRdb and include only in-frame sequences with V and J called. Some clones fail to appear in such tables; in the studies checked, an unresolved V gene covers under half of the shortfall, and the cause of the remainder is unknown. Across this sample there are approximately 120,000 clones, with approximately 87% seen only once. Together, the top ten hold 12% of the sample. The sample's time point label, decoded: baseline before first vaccination. The sample was peripheral blood, taken on day 0 of AZD1222 vaccination. The origin of the receptors is an adult in good health.

This clone was seen more than once but under ten times. This sequence joins TRBV3-1 (or the pseudogene TRBV3-2) and TRBJ1-5; perhaps TRBD1 as D (6 bases). The CDR3 runs 16 residues. V was pared by 4 bases and J by 0 bases, with 13 bases between. The germline V gene encodes CDR1 LGHDT and CDR2 YNNKEL (reference sequence). Here the CDR3 DNA reads TGTGCCAGCAGCCTACAGGGAAATTATAGCAATCAGCCCCAGCATTTT. It specifies CASSLQGNYSNQPQHF.

This chain links TRBV19 with TRBJ2-7; D is undetermined. Trimming cost V 7 bases and J 2 bases, with 18 bases left between them. The CDR3 extends over 15 amino acids. CDR1 is LNHDA, CDR2 SQIVND, per germline (reference sequence). CDR3 amino acids: CASTPSPGKTYEQYF. The CDR3 nucleotides read TGTGCCAGTACCCCCTCCCCCGGAAAGACCTACGAGCAGTACTTC. The full variable domain, in which reference TRBV19 and TRBJ2-7 provide the parts outside the CDR3, is DGGITQSPKYLFRKEGQNVTLSCEQNLNHDAMYWYRQDPGQGLRLIYYSQIVNDFQKGDIAEGYSVSREKKESFPLTVTSAQKNPTAFYLCASTPSPGKTYEQYFGPGTRLTVT.

The V and J genes are TRBV15 and TRBJ2-5, with a possible D match to TRBD1 (6 bases). The V end lost 0 bases, the J end lost 4 bases, and 18 bases lay between the germline ends. The CDR3 length is 17 residues. Germline CDR1 is LNHNV and CDR2 is YYDKDF (reference sequence). CDR3 residues: CATSREGRQAMGETQYF. Here the CDR3 DNA reads TGTGCCACCAGCAGAGAAGGCCGACAGGCAATGGGAGAGACCCAGTACTTC.

This clone was observed once. This chain uses TRBV28 with TRBJ1-3, with D perhaps matching TRBD1 (5 bases). CDR1 and CDR2 from the germline V gene are MDHEN and SYDVKM. CDR3 length equals 15 residues. V lost 2 bases and J lost 0, with 8 bases in between. This chain's CDR3 is CASSLPGNSGNTIYF. For the CDR3, the DNA is TGTGCCAGCAGTTTACCAGGGAACTCTGGAAACACCATATATTTT.

The gene calls are TRBV5-1 and TRBJ2-2; D uncertain. This CDR3 spans 14 amino acids. Looked up from germline, CDR1 is SGHRS and CDR2 is YFSETQ. V was trimmed by 0 bases and J by 4 bases, leaving 7 bases between them. CDR3 protein: CASSLGMATGELFF. DNA for the CDR3: TGCGCCAGCAGCTTGGGGATGGCCACCGGGGAGCTGTTTTTT. The variable domain in full, with the rest retrieved from reference TRBV5-1 and TRBJ2-2, is KAGVTQTPRYLIKTRGQQVTLSCSPISGHRSVSWYQQTPGQGLQFLFEYFSETQRNKGNFPGRFSGRQFSNSRSEMNVSTLELGDSALYLCASSLGMATGELFFGEGSRLTVL.

The gene calls are TRBV3-1 (or the pseudogene TRBV3-2) and TRBJ1-4; D gene unclear. CDR1 LGHDT and CDR2 YNNKEL come from the germline V gene (reference sequence). V was cut by 1 base and J by 5 bases, with 8 bases left in between. The CDR3 extends over 14 amino acids. The CDR3 here is CASSQAGGNEKLFF. CDR3 in DNA: TGTGCCAGCAGCCAAGCGGGTGGAAATGAAAAACTGTTTTTT.

The chain recombines TRBV19 with TRBJ1-2; D is unresolved. The CDR3 covers 12 residues. V lost 5 bases and J lost 8, with 12 bases in between. The germline V gene has CDR1 LNHDA and CDR2 SQIVND (reference sequence). For the CDR3, the DNA is TGTGCCAGTAGTCCGACGGAGTCGGGCTACACCTTC. Amino acid sequence: CASSPTESGYTF.

V usage is TRBV6-2 or TRBV6-3 and J usage is TRBJ2-2; 7 bases line up with TRBD2. The J segment lost 7 bases and the V segment lost 0 bases, leaving 14 bases of the junction unmatched. The CDR3 has 18 amino acids. Germline V CDR1 and CDR2: MNHEY, SVGEGT. The CDR3, as DNA: TGTGCCAGCAGTTACTCCCCTAGCGGCCAAGGAGTCGTCGGGGAGCTGTTTTTT. It encodes CASSYSPSGQGVVGELFF.

V and J are TRBV11-2 and TRBJ2-2, with TRBD1 as a possible D gene (5 bases). The V end was cut by 5 bases, the J end by 6 bases, with 22 bases between. The CDR3 runs 17 residues. Looked up from germline, CDR1 is SGHAT and CDR2 is FQNNGV. CDR3 sequence (DNA): TGTGCCAGCAGCCTATTAGGGTCAGGGATCGTGGCCGGGGAGCTGTTTTTT. Encoded protein: CASSLLGSGIVAGELFF.

The J gene is TRBJ2-1, the V gene TRBV5-1; TRBD2 matches at 7 bases. CDR1 and CDR2 (germline): SGHRS, YFSETQ. J was trimmed by 6 bases and V by 0 bases; bases with no gene match: 9. The CDR3 consists of 16 residues. This chain's CDR3 is CASSLGGTTESNEQFF. The CDR3 nucleotides read TGCGCCAGCAGCTTGGGGGGGACTACCGAAAGCAATGAGCAGTTCTTC.

The chain recombines TRBV5-1 with TRBJ2-5, with D tentatively TRBD2 (7 bases). Germline V lookup: CDR1 SGHRS, CDR2 YFSETQ. This CDR3 region has 16 residues. V dropped 5 bases and J dropped 2 bases, with 19 bases sitting between them. Written as DNA, the CDR3 is TGCGCCAGCAGAGGGGGGGTAACAGGGAGACAAGAGACCCAGTACTTC. Protein: CASRGGVTGRQETQYF.

V gene TRBV5-4 combines with J gene TRBJ2-5; D tentatively reads TRBD1 or TRBD2 (5 bases each). CDR1 and CDR2 (germline): SGHNT, YYREEE (reference sequence). V gave up 4 bases and J gave up 1 base, with 11 bases separating them. The CDR3 runs to 14 residues. The CDR3: CASSGGESQETQYF. The CDR3 DNA reads TGTGCCAGCAGCGGGGGTGAGAGCCAAGAGACCCAGTACTTC.

The rearrangement uses TRBV6-2 or TRBV6-3 and TRBJ2-1, with D maybe TRBD2 (6 bases). CDR1 and CDR2 from the germline V gene are MNHEY and SVGEGT. V dropped 2 bases and J dropped 10 bases, with 6 bases sitting between them. There are 11 residues in the CDR3. Here the CDR3 DNA reads TGTGCCAGCAGTTACAGCGGGGAGCAGTTCTTC. It codes for CASSYSGEQFF.

The chain couples TRBV7-8 to TRBJ2-1; 8 bases agree with TRBD2. The CDR3 is 16 residues long. After removal of 1 base from V and 8 bases from J, the junction contained 10 bases not matched to a gene. CDR1 is SGHVS, CDR2 FQNEAQ, per germline. In nucleotides, the CDR3 is TGTGCCAGCAGCTTAGTAGTGCCGGGAGGGCCGGATGAGCAGTTCTTC. It is translated as CASSLVVPGGPDEQFF.

The chain uses TRBV30 and TRBJ2-7; 7 bases agree with TRBD1. The ends lost 4 bases at V and 2 bases at J; junction bases unmatched: 8. The CDR3 runs to 14 residues. Germline-derived CDR1 and CDR2 are GTSNPN and SVGIG (reference sequence). The CDR3 is CAWKKQGNAYEQYF. The CDR3 nucleotides read TGTGCCTGGAAGAAACAGGGGAATGCCTACGAGCAGTACTTC.

The chain employs TRBV5-6 and TRBJ1-1; D unclear. The V gene's germline CDR1 is SGHDT and CDR2 YYEEEE. This CDR3 contains 14 residues. Trimming left V 1 base short and J 6 bases short, with 13 bases between. CDR3 DNA: TGTGCCAGCAGCTTGCGAGGGTTAAGGGCTGAAGCTTTCTTT. Translating gives CASSLRGLRAEAFF.

V and J are TRBV11-2 and TRBJ2-3; D is unclear. This CDR3 comprises 15 residues. The V end was cut by 5 bases, the J end by 1 base, with 13 bases between. From germline, CDR1 is SGHAT and CDR2 FQNNGV. The CDR3 spells CASSRAWQGTDTQYF. CDR3 nucleotide sequence: TGTGCCAGCAGCCGAGCTTGGCAGGGCACAGATACGCAGTATTTT.

V is TRBV2 and J is TRBJ1-6, with TRBD1 matching 9 bases. CDR3 length equals 14 residues. Germline loops: CDR1 SNHLY, CDR2 FYNNEI. V shed 4 bases, J shed 8 bases, and the junction held 3 bases outside the gene matches. The DNA of the CDR3 is TGTGCCAGCAGTGTGACAGGGGGTTATTCACCCCTCCACTTT. It yields the protein CASSVTGGYSPLHF.

The CDR3: CASSPPGLAFRNEQFF. The CDR3 coding sequence is TGTGCCAGCTCACCACCGGGACTAGCTTTCAGGAATGAGCAGTTCTTC. V is TRBV18 and J is TRBJ2-1, with TRBD2 matching over 9 bases. The ends lost 0 bases at V and 7 bases at J; junction bases unmatched: 7. This CDR3 has 16 amino acids. Per the germline V gene, CDR1 is KGHSH and CDR2 is LQKENI.

The V and J genes are TRBV2 and TRBJ2-2, with D perhaps TRBD1 (5 bases). V gave up 5 bases and J gave up 3 bases, with 13 bases separating them. Germline-derived CDR1 and CDR2 are SNHLY and FYNNEI. The CDR3 runs 15 residues. CDR3 in amino acids: CASSLFDSYTGELFF. In nucleotides, the CDR3 is TGTGCCAGCAGTCTCTTCGACAGCTACACCGGGGAGCTGTTTTTT.

Only one count was recorded for this clone. The chain couples TRBV9 to TRBJ2-7; 14 bases map to TRBD2. The CDR3 sequence is 16 residues long. Germline V CDR1 and CDR2: SGDLS, YYNGEE. Germline trimming cut 4 bases from V and 3 bases from J; bases unmatched to any gene: 6. CDR3 in DNA: TGTGCCAGCAGCAGGGGACTAGCGGGAGTTAACTACGAGCAGTACTTC. Translating it yields CASSRGLAGVNYEQYF.

The chain has TRBV3-1 (or the pseudogene TRBV3-2) and TRBJ1-2; tentative D call: TRBD1 (5 bases). Germline V gene sequence: CDR1 LGHDT, CDR2 YNNKEL (reference sequence). The V and J ends lost 3 bases and 4 bases respectively, with 12 bases between them. The CDR3 length is 14 residues. In DNA, the CDR3 is TGTGCCAGCAGCCAGGGGGGACTGACCTATGGCTACACCTTC. It encodes CASSQGGLTYGYTF.

The V call is TRBV5-1, the J call TRBJ2-1; D is unclear. CDR1 and CDR2 (germline): SGHRS, YFSETQ. The CDR3 contains 14 residues. The germline V and J ends were trimmed by 4 bases and 7 bases, with 15 bases remaining between them. CDR3 sequence: CASSRQQFSNEQFF. The CDR3 DNA sequence: TGCGCCAGCAGCCGGCAGCAGTTTTCGAATGAGCAGTTCTTC. Together with reference TRBV5-1 and TRBJ2-1, the CDR3 gives the full variable domain: KAGVTQTPRYLIKTRGQQVTLSCSPISGHRSVSWYQQTPGQGLQFLFEYFSETQRNKGNFPGRFSGRQFSNSRSEMNVSTLELGDSALYLCASSRQQFSNEQFFGPGTRLTVL.